This entry lists 5 T cell receptor beta chains sequenced from one sample in a study of blood T cell repertoires in COVID-19. Sequencing was performed with immunoSEQ multiplex PCR; in TCRdb, only in-frame clones are kept and a portion is missing. There are roughly 150,000 clones in the sample; about nine tenths occur only once, and roughly 5% lies in the top ten. Material for sequencing was peripheral blood. The source of these receptors is a man between 18 and 35 years old with COVID-19, enrolled during active disease.

This chain uses TRBV18 with TRBJ1-1; 8 bases are shared with TRBD1. The ends lost 2 bases at V and 2 bases at J; junction bases unmatched: 13. Per germline, CDR1 KGHSH and CDR2 LQKENI. The CDR3 contains 18 residues. CDR3 in DNA: TGTGCCAGCTCACCAACGGTACGCGCGGGACAGGCAAACACTGAAGCTTTCTTT. This encodes CASSPTVRAGQANTEAFF.

The chain joins TRBV7-8 to TRBJ2-2; tentatively, D is TRBD1 (5 bases). Germline V gene data show CDR1 as SGHVS and CDR2 as FQNEAQ. V was clipped by 2 bases and J by 6 bases, with 10 bases between them. This CDR3 region has 14 residues. CDR3 region: CASSLTRVAGELFF. CDR3 nucleotide sequence: TGTGCCAGCAGCTTAACCAGGGTTGCCGGGGAGCTGTTTTTT.

J is TRBJ1-2 and V is TRBV5-1; no clear D. The germline V gene has CDR1 SGHRS and CDR2 YFSETQ. The CDR3 contains 14 residues. Trimming pared 0 bases from V and 3 bases from J, leaving 9 bases between. CDR3 bases: TGCGCCAGCAGCTTGGAGACGGGGTACTATGGCTACACCTTC. It yields the protein CASSLETGYYGYTF.

This rearrangement joins TRBV9 to TRBJ2-2; TRBD2 matches at 7 bases. Germline CDR1 reads SGDLS; CDR2 reads YYNGEE. CDR3 length: 15 amino acids. V lost 3 bases and J lost 8; bases outside the gene matches: 10. The CDR3 DNA reads TGTGCCAGCAGCGGTCCTTCTAGCGGTTTGGGGGAGCTGTTTTTT. Amino acid sequence: CASSGPSSGLGELFF. The entire variable domain, with the rest obtained from reference TRBV9 and TRBJ2-2, is as follows: DSGVTQTPKHLITATGQRVTLRCSPRSGDLSVYWYQQSLDQGLQFLIQYYNGEERAKGNILERFSAQQFPDLHSELNLSSLELGDSALYFCASSGPSSGLGELFFGEGSRLTVL.

In this sample, this clone turned up once. V gene TRBV12-5 combines with J gene TRBJ2-1; D ambiguous. The CDR3 extends over 14 amino acids. V shed 5 bases and J shed 3 bases, with 11 bases lying between them. Germline loops: CDR1 LGHNT, CDR2 FRNRAP. The CDR3 DNA reads TGTGCTAGTGGTCCTTCGACTGGCTACAATGAGCAGTTCTTC. It specifies CASGPSTGYNEQFF.